These 18 T cell receptor beta chains were all obtained from the same sample, sequenced in a study of blood T cell repertoires in COVID-19. TCRdb keeps only in-frame clones here, not all; method: immunoSEQ multiplex PCR. Of 110,000 or so clones in the sample, roughly 85% are singletons; the top ten hold around 4%. Sequenced input: peripheral blood. The receptors originated from a man aged 50 to 59 with acute or convalescent COVID-19.

In DNA form, the CDR3 reads TGTGCCAGCAGTTTATATAGGGGGAATGAAAAACTGTTTTTT. This translates into CASSLYRGNEKLFF. The chain uses TRBV27 and TRBJ1-4; a weak D match, TRBD1 (6 bases). V dropped 1 base and J dropped 5 bases, with 8 bases sitting between them. From germline, CDR1 is MNHEY and CDR2 SMNVEV (reference sequence). The CDR3 is 14 residues long.

This chain uses TRBV30 with TRBJ2-2; maybe TRBD1 (6 bases). Germline-derived CDR1 and CDR2 are GTSNPN and SVGIG (reference sequence). V was clipped by 7 bases and J by 0 bases, with 15 bases between them. The CDR3 extends over 15 amino acids. The CDR3 DNA is TGTGCCTCTATAACCGGGACATCGAACACCGGGGAGCTGTTTTTT. This encodes CASITGTSNTGELFF.

The rearrangement links TRBV3-1 (or the pseudogene TRBV3-2) to TRBJ2-5; TRBD1 matches 8 bases. Germline lookup yields CDR1 LGHDT and CDR2 YNNKEL (reference sequence). This CDR3 contains 18 residues. V lost 0 bases to trimming and J lost 0 bases; unmatched junction nucleotides: 9. The DNA for the CDR3 is TGTGCCAGCAGCCAAGATAGAAGGAGACAGGGGTACCAAGAGACCCAGTACTTC. Protein: CASSQDRRRQGYQETQYF.

V usage is TRBV3-1 (or the pseudogene TRBV3-2) and J usage is TRBJ2-3, with D possibly matching TRBD2 (5 bases). The CDR3 totals 14 residues. Trimming removed 3 bases from V and 0 bases from J, with 7 bases in between. Germline CDR1 LGHDT, CDR2 YNNKEL (reference sequence). This CDR3 reads CASSHRGSTDTQYF. CDR3 coding DNA: TGTGCCAGCAGCCACCGGGGTAGCACAGATACGCAGTATTTT.

J is TRBJ2-7 and V is TRBV18; TRBD1 might be the D (6 bases). CDR1 is KGHSH, CDR2 LQKENI, per germline. The CDR3 is 16 residues long. Trimming stripped 5 bases from V and 2 bases from J, with 19 bases between. The DNA of the CDR3 is TGTGCCAGCTCATCCAGGAATATAGGACAGACCTACGAGCAGTACTTC. Translation gives CASSSRNIGQTYEQYF.

The chain recombines TRBV15 with TRBJ2-2; possibly TRBD1 for D (5 bases). Looked up from germline, CDR1 is LNHNV and CDR2 is YYDKDF (reference sequence). V was clipped by 4 bases and J by 0 bases, with 9 bases between them. CDR3 length equals 15 residues. The CDR3 coding sequence is TGTGCCACCAGCATGACACAGGCGAACACCGGGGAGCTGTTTTTT. This translates into CATSMTQANTGELFF.

V usage is TRBV29-1 and J usage is TRBJ1-2, with a possible D match to TRBD1 (5 bases). The CDR3 has 15 amino acids. Germline V CDR1 and CDR2: SQVTM, ANQGSEA. V shed 6 bases and J shed 4 bases, with 21 bases lying between them. The DNA for the CDR3 is TGCAGCGTCGGACCTACCAGGGCCGACATCTATGGCTACACCTTC. It specifies CSVGPTRADIYGYTF.

In DNA, the CDR3 is TGTGCCAGCAGCCAGGGACTAGCGGGGTACAATGAGCAGTTCTTC. Amino acid sequence: CASSQGLAGYNEQFF. The chain recombines TRBV5-6 with TRBJ2-1; 13 bases are a match to TRBD2. Germline values: CDR1 SGHDT, CDR2 YYEEEE. V shed 4 bases, J shed 4 bases, and the junction held 2 bases outside the gene matches. The length of the CDR3 is 15 residues.

The chain carries TRBV7-8 and TRBJ2-5; 11 positions agree with TRBD2. The V and J ends lost 4 bases and 5 bases, in that order; junction bases with no gene match: 12. The CDR3 spans 17 residues. Germline V gene sequence: CDR1 SGHVS, CDR2 FQNEAQ. CDR3 residues: CASSSTSGGWFRETQYF. The CDR3, as DNA: TGTGCCAGCAGCTCTACTAGCGGGGGCTGGTTTCGGGAGACCCAGTACTTC.

The chain has TRBV7-8 and TRBJ2-1; possibly TRBD1 for D (6 bases). The CDR3 runs 17 residues. The V end lost 7 bases, the J end lost 1 base, and 20 bases lay between the germline ends. Looked up from germline, CDR1 is SGHVS and CDR2 is FQNEAQ. The chain's CDR3 is CASTYPRDTPSYNEQFF. CDR3 bases: TGTGCCAGCACTTACCCCAGGGACACCCCTTCCTACAATGAGCAGTTCTTC.

In the case of this clone: Sequence at one end of the junction differs from germline and may be a read error. The chain recombines TRBV5-1 with TRBJ2-3, with 8 bases lining up with TRBD1. This CDR3 is 14 amino acids long. The germline V gene encodes CDR1 SGHRS and CDR2 YFSETQ. CDR3 DNA sequence: TGCGCCAGCAGTTTGGACAGGGAACTCCTTACGCAGTATTTT. Translated, it gives CASSLDRELLTQYF.

The CDR3 region has the DNA TGTGCCAGCAGTTATCCACTTTTGAACACTGAAGCTTTCTTT. Encoded protein: CASSYPLLNTEAFF. The rearrangement uses TRBV6-5 and TRBJ1-1, with D hard to call. The CDR3 spans 14 residues. V was clipped by 3 bases and J by 0 bases, with 8 bases between them. Germline CDR1 reads MNHEY; CDR2 reads SVGAGI.

V and J are TRBV30 and TRBJ1-3, with 7 bases fitting TRBD1. Trimming removed 4 bases from V and 0 bases from J; junction bases left unmatched: 6. Germline-derived CDR1 and CDR2 are GTSNPN and SVGIG (reference sequence). The CDR3 has 15 amino acids. The CDR3 sequence: CAWKLQGDSGNTIYF. The CDR3 nucleotides are TGTGCCTGGAAGCTCCAGGGGGACTCTGGAAACACCATATATTTT.

V usage is TRBV19 and J usage is TRBJ1-5; weak D call: TRBD1 (6 bases). The CDR3 length is 19 residues. Trimming cost V 0 bases and J 0 bases, with 18 bases left between them. Germline assignment: CDR1 LNHDA and CDR2 SQIVND (reference sequence). CDR3 coding DNA: TGTGCCAGTAGTATAGATCCGGACAGCCACGGAGGTAGCAATCAGCCCCAGCATTTT. It specifies CASSIDPDSHGGSNQPQHF.

Note on this clone: Mismatch with germline at one junction end may stem from a read error. This chain connects TRBV6-5 to TRBJ2-5, with D perhaps matching TRBD2 (5 bases). From germline, CDR1 is MNHEY and CDR2 SVGAGI. The CDR3 extends over 12 amino acids. CDR3 nucleotides: TGTGCCAGCAGTACTAGGTTTGGTACCCAATACTTC. Amino acid sequence: CASSTRFGTQYF.

V usage is TRBV7-3 and J usage is TRBJ2-1, with 8 bases identical to TRBD2. J was trimmed by 3 bases and V by 5 bases; bases with no gene match: 9. CDR3 length: 16 residues. Germline-derived CDR1 and CDR2 are SGHTA and FQGTGA. The CDR3 is CASSPTPLADYNEQFF. The DNA for the CDR3 is TGTGCCAGCAGCCCAACGCCACTAGCGGACTACAATGAGCAGTTCTTC.

The CDR3 region is CASSFGRLLSTDTQYF. CDR3 nucleotides: TGCGCCAGCAGCTTTGGGAGACTTCTTAGCACAGATACGCAGTATTTT. This chain connects TRBV5-1 to TRBJ2-3; a weak D match, TRBD2 (5 bases). The CDR3 length is 16 residues. Per the germline V gene, CDR1 is SGHRS and CDR2 is YFSETQ. V lost 2 bases to trimming and J lost 0 bases, with 13 bases between them.

This clone was observed a few times. The rearrangement uses TRBV10-2 and TRBJ2-5; D is unclear. V gave up 8 bases and J gave up 7 bases, with 14 bases separating them. The V gene's germline CDR1 is WSHSY and CDR2 SAAADI. The CDR3 sequence is 12 residues long. Here the CDR3 reads CASLSEEGTQYF. CDR3 DNA: TGCGCCAGCCTATCTGAGGAAGGGACCCAGTACTTC.